A single sample gave rise to the 26 T cell receptor beta chains below, sequenced in a study of lymphopenia after photon versus proton radiotherapy (dated by TCRdb to between 2017 and 2020). Receptor amplification or capture employed the immunoSEQ multiplex PCR assay. Here the immuneACCESS table is served through TCRdb, limited to in-frame sequences with V and J called. Missing clones are a known gap in these copies; in checked studies unresolved V genes cover under half, and the rest lacks a known reason. This sample has approximately 12,000 clones in its table, and approximately 90% of those were observed once. The ten largest clones capture approximately 3.3% of the sample. The material was peripheral blood, obtained from a patient treated with photon-based radiotherapy. The receptors originated from a man aged 55 to 70 with pancreatic cancer.

This sequence joins TRBV13 and TRBJ2-7; D could derive from TRBD1 or TRBD2 (5 bases each). The CDR3 spans 14 residues. Germline CDR1 PRHDT, CDR2 FYEKMQ (reference sequence). Trimming shortened V by 5 bases and J by 7 bases, and 18 bases separated the two germline ends. The CDR3 here is CASSPIGAPGEQYF. The CDR3 region has the DNA TGTGCCAGCAGCCCCATCGGGGCCCCGGGGGAGCAGTACTTC.

V is TRBV18 and J is TRBJ2-1; 7 positions match TRBD2. The CDR3 has 15 residues. The V gene end was trimmed by 2 bases and the J gene end by 5 bases; junction bases not matched to a gene: 6. Germline CDR1 and CDR2: KGHSH and LQKENI. CDR3 sequence: CASSPSGAINNEQFF. The CDR3 bases are TGTGCCAGCTCACCAAGCGGGGCCATTAACAATGAGCAGTTCTTC.

The chain links TRBV2 to TRBJ2-7, with TRBD1 identical over 8 bases. CDR1 and CDR2 (germline): SNHLY, FYNNEI. V lost 7 bases, J lost 0 bases, and 5 bases stayed unmatched. The length of the CDR3 is 14 residues. CDR3 DNA sequence: TGTGCCAGCAATAGACAGGGGAACTCCTACGAGCAGTACTTC. Translated, it gives CASNRQGNSYEQYF.

The chain recombines TRBV5-1 with TRBJ2-5, with 7 bases that match TRBD1. This CDR3 is built from 14 residues. The germline CDR1 and CDR2 sequences are SGHRS and YFSETQ. With 0 bases clipped from V and 4 bases from J, the junction kept 3 bases outside the gene matches. CDR3 DNA sequence: TGCGCCAGCAGCTTGGCAACAGGGGTAGAGACCCAGTACTTC. It yields the protein CASSLATGVETQYF.

The V call is TRBV19, the J call TRBJ1-5; D call uncertain. The CDR3 spans 16 residues. CDR1 and CDR2 from the germline V gene are LNHDA and SQIVND (reference sequence). The V end lost 5 bases, the J end lost 3 bases, and 17 bases lay between the germline ends. As DNA, the CDR3 is TGTGCCAGTAGTGCTCTGTGGGGTAGCTACAATCAGCCCCAGCATTTT. It codes for CASSALWGSYNQPQHF. The whole variable domain, remainder taken from reference TRBV19 and TRBJ1-5, is DGGITQSPKYLFRKEGQNVTLSCEQNLNHDAMYWYRQDPGQGLRLIYYSQIVNDFQKGDIAEGYSVSREKKESFPLTVTSAQKNPTAFYLCASSALWGSYNQPQHFGDGTRLSIL.

The chain combines TRBV7-9 with TRBJ2-3, with D maybe TRBD1 (7 bases). The germline V gene has CDR1 SEHNR and CDR2 FQNEAQ (reference sequence). The CDR3 loop spans 15 amino acids. V gave up 6 bases and J gave up 6 bases, with 19 bases separating them. The CDR3 region has the DNA TGTGCCAGCAGGAAATACAGGGGAGGAGCTGATACGCAGTATTTT. This sequence encodes CASRKYRGGADTQYF.

The rearrangement links TRBV7-6 to TRBJ2-3; possible D gene TRBD2, 6 bases. The germline V gene has CDR1 SGHVS and CDR2 FNYEAQ. The CDR3 is 15 residues long. Trimming took off 2 bases at V and 3 bases at J, with 12 bases between the two ends. CDR3 DNA sequence: TGTGCCAGCAGCTTATTGGCGGGGAGAACAGATACGCAGTATTTT. This encodes CASSLLAGRTDTQYF.

The table lists this clone with a few counts. This chain links TRBV6-5 with TRBJ1-4; D not certain. The CDR3 length is 15 residues. V was cut by 0 bases and J by 4 bases, with 9 bases left in between. The germline V gene has CDR1 MNHEY and CDR2 SVGAGI. Written as DNA, the CDR3 is TGTGCCAGCAGTTACTCCAAATACCTTAATGAAAAACTGTTTTTT. Protein sequence: CASSYSKYLNEKLFF.

The chain employs TRBV2 and TRBJ2-5; D ambiguous. The length of the CDR3 is 14 residues. V lost 3 bases, J lost 5 bases, and 13 bases lay in between. The germline CDR1 and CDR2 sequences are SNHLY and FYNNEI. CDR3 region: CASSDNTAGETQYF. CDR3 nucleotide sequence: TGTGCCAGCAGTGACAACACCGCCGGGGAGACCCAGTACTTC.

The genes are TRBV7-2 and TRBJ2-1, with 8 bases lining up with TRBD2. The CDR3 extends over 15 amino acids. Trimming at V came to 8 bases and at J to 7 bases, leaving 13 bases not matched to a gene. Germline V gene data show CDR1 as SGHTA and CDR2 as FQGNSA. For the CDR3, the DNA is TGTGCCAGCCAGTTTCTTGATAGCGGGGCTAATGAGCAGTTCTTC. Residues: CASQFLDSGANEQFF. Full variable domain (remainder filled in from reference TRBV7-2 and TRBJ2-1): GAGVSQSPSNKVTEKGKDVELRCDPISGHTALYWYRQSLGQGLEFLIYFQGNSAPDKSGLPSDRFSAERTGGSVSTLTIQRTQQEDSAVYLCASQFLDSGANEQFFGPGTRLTVL.

This chain links TRBV14 with TRBJ2-2; D gene uncertain. V gave up 6 bases and J gave up 5 bases, with 10 bases separating them. Germline lookup yields CDR1 SGHDN and CDR2 FVKESK. This CDR3 is built from 13 residues. CDR3 amino acids: CASRPGRTGELFF. The CDR3 DNA reads TGTGCCAGCAGACCAGGACGAACCGGGGAGCTGTTTTTT.

A note on this clone: Compared with germline, one end of the junction differs, possibly owing to a read error. This CDR3 reads CASRAYSGGETQYF. The CDR3 nucleotides read TGTGCTAGCAGGGCCTATAGCGGGGGGGAGACCCAGTACTTC. The chain carries TRBV7-7 and TRBJ2-5, with 10 bases matching TRBD2. The CDR3 is 14 residues long. The germline V gene has CDR1 SSHAT and CDR2 FNYEAQ (reference sequence).

The J gene is TRBJ1-5, the V gene TRBV6-6; no firm D call. Germline CDR1 is MNHNY and CDR2 is SVGAGI (reference sequence). This CDR3 is built from 13 residues. The V gene lost 7 bases and the J gene lost 4 bases, with 11 bases spanning the gap. In nucleotides, the CDR3 is TGTGCCAGCATGTTTTCGGGAAATCAGCCCCAGCATTTT. This translates into CASMFSGNQPQHF.

This clone was found once. One end of the junction is discordant with germline, which a read error may explain. Other DNA sequences in the same sample also yield this CDR3. V and J are TRBV11-2 and TRBJ2-2; D gene unclear. Per the germline V gene, CDR1 is SGHAT and CDR2 is FQNNGV. The CDR3 runs to 16 residues. The CDR3 protein is CASSPRSDSNTGELFF. The CDR3, as DNA: TGCGCCAGCAGCCCCCGTTCAGACTCGAACACCGGGGAGCTGTTTTTT.

This clone appeared a single time. In DNA form, the CDR3 reads TGTGCCAGCTCATCGGGACAGACCGTAGGGTACTTC. Encoded protein: CASSSGQTVGYF. The chain joins TRBV18 to TRBJ2-7, with 7 bases identical to TRBD1. Germline V gives CDR1 KGHSH, CDR2 LQKENI. This CDR3 is built from 12 residues. V lost 5 bases, J lost 12 bases, and 10 bases stayed unmatched.

This clone turned up a few times. This chain connects TRBV2 to TRBJ1-2; D gene ambiguous. The CDR3 has 12 amino acids. V lost 6 bases to trimming and J lost 8 bases, with 13 bases between them. Per the germline V gene, CDR1 is SNHLY and CDR2 is FYNNEI. CDR3 nucleotide sequence: TGTGCCAGCAGCCGAATTCCGGGCGGCTACACCTTC. This codes for CASSRIPGGYTF.

The V call is TRBV6-7, the J call TRBJ1-2; TRBD1 might be the D (5 bases). TRBV6-7 is recorded as an ORF, its role being uncertain. The CDR3 is made up of 13 amino acids. V lost 8 bases and J 5 bases, leaving 15 bases between the germline ends. The CDR3 here is CASLLRGGYGYTF. In DNA, the CDR3 is TGTGCCAGCCTTTTACGGGGGGGATATGGCTACACCTTC.

The rearrangement uses TRBV4-2 and TRBJ2-7; D is unclear. Deletions cut 0 bases from V and 3 bases from J, with 12 bases between. This CDR3 has 15 residues. Germline values: CDR1 LGHNA, CDR2 YNFKEQ. The CDR3: CASSQDAQADYEQYF. CDR3 in DNA: TGTGCCAGCAGCCAAGATGCGCAGGCTGACTACGAGCAGTACTTC.

The CDR3 DNA reads as TGTGCCAGCTCACCTGGCGCAGTGGCTAGAGGCTACACCTTC. This gives the protein CASSPGAVARGYTF. The chain joins TRBV18 to TRBJ1-2; D unresolved. V gave up 3 bases and J gave up 8 bases, with 16 bases separating them. CDR3 size: 14 residues. The germline V gene encodes CDR1 KGHSH and CDR2 LQKENI.

This clone has just one count. This chain uses TRBV5-1 with TRBJ1-3; no definite D call. Germline values: CDR1 SGHRS, CDR2 YFSETQ. The ends were cut back, 0 bases at V and 1 base at J, with 8 bases in the middle. The CDR3 covers 15 residues. This CDR3 is CASSLDVGSGNTIYF. CDR3 DNA: TGCGCCAGCAGCTTGGATGTAGGTTCTGGAAACACCATATATTTT.

J is TRBJ1-2 and V is TRBV29-1; D unclear. V dropped 4 bases and J dropped 0 bases, with 6 bases sitting between them. The CDR3 length is 12 residues. Germline CDR1 is SQVTM and CDR2 is ANQGSEA. CDR3 residues: CSVGTSNYGYTF. Here the CDR3 DNA reads TGCAGCGTTGGGACGTCTAACTATGGCTACACCTTC.

This chain uses TRBV5-1 with TRBJ1-1, with 9 bases fitting TRBD1. The germline V gene encodes CDR1 SGHRS and CDR2 YFSETQ. This CDR3 has 15 amino acids. With V trimmed by 7 bases and J by 0 bases, 7 bases remained unmatched. The CDR3 protein is CASQGQGGVNTEAFF. In nucleotides, the CDR3 is TGCGCCAGCCAGGGACAGGGAGGAGTGAACACTGAAGCTTTCTTT. Together with reference TRBV5-1 and TRBJ1-1, the CDR3 gives the full variable domain: KAGVTQTPRYLIKTRGQQVTLSCSPISGHRSVSWYQQTPGQGLQFLFEYFSETQRNKGNFPGRFSGRQFSNSRSEMNVSTLELGDSALYLCASQGQGGVNTEAFFGQGTRLTVV.

The chain recombines TRBV6-5 with TRBJ2-7; TRBD1 matches at 7 bases. V was pared by 5 bases and J by 2 bases, with 3 bases of the junction left unmatched. CDR3 size: 13 residues. The germline gives CDR1 MNHEY, CDR2 SVGAGI. This CDR3 is CASSPDRTYEQYF. The CDR3 DNA reads as TGTGCCAGCAGTCCGGACAGGACCTACGAGCAGTACTTC.

The chain employs TRBV6-1 and TRBJ2-7, with 11 bases matching TRBD1. Germline V lookup: CDR1 MNHNS, CDR2 SASEGT. After removal of 6 bases from V and 4 bases from J, the junction contained 8 bases not matched to a gene. The CDR3 is 15 residues long. CDR3 amino acids: CASRKGQGAGYEQYF. The CDR3 coding sequence is TGTGCCAGCAGGAAAGGACAGGGGGCTGGGTACGAGCAGTACTTC.

Written as DNA, the CDR3 is TGTGCCAGCAGACCCCAAAACCCTCTCTATGGCTACACCTTC. Translation: CASRPQNPLYGYTF. The chain employs TRBV27 and TRBJ1-2; no definite D call. The V gene's germline CDR1 is MNHEY and CDR2 SMNVEV (reference sequence). V lost 6 bases and J 4 bases, leaving 15 bases between the germline ends. CDR3 length: 14 amino acids.

In DNA, the CDR3 is TGTGCCAGCAGCCCCGGGACAGCCCAAGAGACCCAGTACTTC. It is translated as CASSPGTAQETQYF. The chain has TRBV11-2 and TRBJ2-5; 7 nucleotides match TRBD1. Losses at the gene ends were 5 bases for V and 1 base for J; bases not matched to a gene: 4. Germline V CDR1 and CDR2: SGHAT, FQNNGV. The CDR3 consists of 14 residues.